One and the same sample provided the 8 T cell receptor beta chains below, sequenced in a study of cytomegalovirus exposure and HLA in healthy donors. The primer mix had 60 Vbeta and 13 Jbeta primers. The protocol was immunoSEQ multiplex PCR, while the TCRdb copy is restricted to in-frame clones and leaves out a portion. The sample records tens of thousands of clones, roughly two thirds being singletons. Specimen: PBMCs. These receptors all stem from a man younger than 45 in good health and CMV-seronegative.

This clone was seen once. The rearrangement uses TRBV29-1 and TRBJ1-6; D is possibly TRBD1 (6 bases). This CDR3 has 12 amino acids. With 7 bases removed from V and 8 bases from J, the gap between germline ends came to 12 bases. Germline CDR1 and CDR2: SQVTM and ANQGSEA. CDR3 protein: CSAGQNDSPLHF. CDR3 nucleotides: TGCAGCGCCGGACAGAATGATTCACCCCTCCACTTT.

V is TRBV29-1 and J is TRBJ1-2, with 8 bases that match TRBD1. There are 13 residues in the CDR3. V gave up 7 bases and J gave up 8 bases; unmatched junction bases: 12. CDR1 is SQVTM and CDR2 is ANQGSEA in the germline V gene. The CDR3 DNA reads TGCAGCGCCGTGGACAGGGCGCCGAGGGGCTACACCTTC. Translating it yields CSAVDRAPRGYTF.

As for this clone: Other DNA sequences in the sample encode the same CDR3. The chain employs TRBV5-6 and TRBJ1-1, with D unresolved. V lost 1 base and J 4 bases, leaving 5 bases between the germline ends. This CDR3 is 12 amino acids long. CDR1 and CDR2 from the germline V gene are SGHDT and YYEEEE. CDR3 amino acids: CASSLRGTEAFF. For the CDR3, the DNA is TGTGCCAGCAGCTTGCGGGGCACTGAAGCTTTCTTT. The full variable domain, rest sourced from reference TRBV5-6 and TRBJ1-1, is DAGVTQSPTHLIKTRGQQVTLRCSPKSGHDTVSWYQQALGQGPQFIFQYYEEEERQRGNFPDRFSGHQFPNYSSELNVNALLLGDSALYLCASSLRGTEAFFGQGTRLTVV.

The genes are TRBV6-5 and TRBJ1-5, with D hard to call. Germline V CDR1 and CDR2: MNHEY, SVGAGI. The CDR3 extends over 13 amino acids. Trimming shortened V by 5 bases and J by 5 bases, and 10 bases separated the two germline ends. CDR3 protein: CASSRRRDQPQHF. In DNA, the CDR3 is TGTGCCAGCAGTCGCCGACGGGATCAGCCCCAGCATTTT.

The gene calls are TRBV6-1 and TRBJ1-1, with 10 bases fitting TRBD1. CDR3 length: 13 amino acids. Losses at the gene ends were 7 bases for V and 7 bases for J; bases not matched to a gene: 6. The germline gives CDR1 MNHNS, CDR2 SASEGT. The CDR3 loop is CASNDRGLGEAFF. CDR3 sequence (DNA): TGTGCCAGCAACGACAGGGGGCTAGGTGAAGCTTTCTTT.

This chain links TRBV25-1 with TRBJ1-5; 8 nucleotides agree with TRBD1. The germline V gene encodes CDR1 MGHDK and CDR2 SYGVNS. CDR3 length equals 15 residues. Losses at the gene ends were 4 bases for V and 0 bases for J; bases not matched to a gene: 2. CDR3 bases: TGTGCCAGCAGTGGTACAGGGGGTAGCAATCAGCCCCAGCATTTT. Its protein product is CASSGTGGSNQPQHF.

The chain recombines TRBV4-1 with TRBJ2-3; TRBD2 agrees at 8 bases. V lost 4 bases and J lost 3; bases outside the gene matches: 6. CDR1 is MGHRA, CDR2 YSYEKL, per germline. The CDR3 runs 15 residues. The CDR3 DNA reads as TGCGCCAGCAGCCCTCAGGCGGGGGGAACAGATACGCAGTATTTT. This gives the protein CASSPQAGGTDTQYF.

V is TRBV6-5 and J is TRBJ2-5, with D maybe TRBD2 (5 bases). The CDR3 loop spans 13 amino acids. CDR1 MNHEY and CDR2 SVGAGI come from the germline V gene. Trimming removed 2 bases from V and 3 bases from J, with 7 bases in between. Here the CDR3 reads CASSYGLKETQYF. The CDR3 coding sequence is TGTGCCAGCAGTTACGGACTTAAAGAGACCCAGTACTTC.